Included here is one T cell receptor (beta chain) sequence, with context. These data belong to a study of shared clonotypes between healthy human individuals. TCRdb's copy holds only in-frame clones and misses some; the assay was immunoSEQ multiplex PCR. The sample has a few million clones, around 94% seen once. Healthy adults negative for HIV, lacking recent acute infections or vaccinations, served as donors. Trimming cost V 3 bases and J 6 bases, with 17 bases left between them. The CDR3 is 15 residues long. The V gene's germline CDR1 is GTSNPN and CDR2 SVGIG (reference sequence). This clonotype was sampled from a man younger than 35 in good health. V and J are TRBV30 and TRBJ2-2, with a tentative D call TRBD1 (5 bases). Sequencing used naive CD4+ T cells sorted from blood. Subset defined: CD45RA+ positively selected. CDR3 in DNA: TGTGCCTGGAGCTTTAGGGGTATGAGAGCCGGGGAGCTGTTTTTT. Translating it yields CAWSFRGMRAGELFF.